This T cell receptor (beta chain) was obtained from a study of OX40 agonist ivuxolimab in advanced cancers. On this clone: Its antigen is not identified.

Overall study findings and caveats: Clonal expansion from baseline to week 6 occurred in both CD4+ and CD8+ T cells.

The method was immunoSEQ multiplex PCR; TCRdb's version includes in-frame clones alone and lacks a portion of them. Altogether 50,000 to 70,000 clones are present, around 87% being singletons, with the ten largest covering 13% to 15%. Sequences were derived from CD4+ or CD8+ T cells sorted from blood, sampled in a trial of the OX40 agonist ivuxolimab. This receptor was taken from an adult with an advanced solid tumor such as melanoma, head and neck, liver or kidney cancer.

Here the CDR3 reads CASQTYTEAFF. The DNA for the CDR3 is TGTGCCAGTCAGACGTACACTGAAGCTTTCTTT. This chain joins TRBV19 and TRBJ1-1; D unclear. V gave up 8 bases and J gave up 3 bases, with 7 bases separating them. Germline V gene data show CDR1 as LNHDA and CDR2 as SQIVND (reference sequence). The CDR3 is 11 amino acids.